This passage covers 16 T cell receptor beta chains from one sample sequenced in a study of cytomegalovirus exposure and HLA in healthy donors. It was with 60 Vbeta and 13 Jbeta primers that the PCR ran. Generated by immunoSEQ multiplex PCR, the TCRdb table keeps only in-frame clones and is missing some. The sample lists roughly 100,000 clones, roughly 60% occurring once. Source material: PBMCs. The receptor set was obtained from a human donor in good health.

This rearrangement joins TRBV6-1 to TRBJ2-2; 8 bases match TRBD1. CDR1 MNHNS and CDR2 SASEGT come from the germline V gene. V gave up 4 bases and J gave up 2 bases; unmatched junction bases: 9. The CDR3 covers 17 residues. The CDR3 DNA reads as TGTGCCAGCAGTGTGCTTCCAGGGGGCTCAAACACCGGGGAGCTGTTTTTT. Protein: CASSVLPGGSNTGELFF.

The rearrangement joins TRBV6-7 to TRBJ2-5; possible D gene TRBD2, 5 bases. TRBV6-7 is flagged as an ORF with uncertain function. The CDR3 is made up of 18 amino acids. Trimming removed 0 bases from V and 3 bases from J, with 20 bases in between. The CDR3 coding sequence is TGTGCCAGCAGTTACTCGAGGAGTTTCGGAGGAAAGAAAGAGACCCAGTACTTC. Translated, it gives CASSYSRSFGGKKETQYF.

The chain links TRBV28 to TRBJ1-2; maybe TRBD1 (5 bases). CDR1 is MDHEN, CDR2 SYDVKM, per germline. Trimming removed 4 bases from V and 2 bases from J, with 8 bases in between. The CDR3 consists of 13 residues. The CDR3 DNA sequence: TGTGCCAGCAGTTACCAGGGCAACTATGGCTACACCTTC. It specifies CASSYQGNYGYTF.

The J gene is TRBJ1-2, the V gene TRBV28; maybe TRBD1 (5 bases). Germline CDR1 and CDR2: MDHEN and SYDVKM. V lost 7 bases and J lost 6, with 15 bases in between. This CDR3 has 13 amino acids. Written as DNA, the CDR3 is TGTGCCAGCACCAAGCAGGGATTCCATGGCTACACCTTC. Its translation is CASTKQGFHGYTF.

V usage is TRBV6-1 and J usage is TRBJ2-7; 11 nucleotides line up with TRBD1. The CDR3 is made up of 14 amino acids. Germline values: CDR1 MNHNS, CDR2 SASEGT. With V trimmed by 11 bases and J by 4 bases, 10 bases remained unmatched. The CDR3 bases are TGTGCCGTAACGGACAGGGGGCGCACTTACGAGCAGTACTTC. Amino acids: CAVTDRGRTYEQYF.

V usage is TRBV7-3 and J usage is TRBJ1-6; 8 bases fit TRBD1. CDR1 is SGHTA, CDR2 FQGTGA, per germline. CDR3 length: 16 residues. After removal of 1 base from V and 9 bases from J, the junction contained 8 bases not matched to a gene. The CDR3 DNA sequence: TGTGCCAGCAGCTTAAGGTCGGCAGGGGGCGGTTCACCCCTCCACTTT. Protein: CASSLRSAGGGSPLHF. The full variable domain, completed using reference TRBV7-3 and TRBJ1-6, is GAGVSQTPSNKVTEKGKYVELRCDPISGHTALYWYRQSLGQGPEFLIYFQGTGAADDSGLPNDRFFAVRPEGSVSTLKIQRTERGDSAVYLCASSLRSAGGGSPLHFGNGTRLTVT.

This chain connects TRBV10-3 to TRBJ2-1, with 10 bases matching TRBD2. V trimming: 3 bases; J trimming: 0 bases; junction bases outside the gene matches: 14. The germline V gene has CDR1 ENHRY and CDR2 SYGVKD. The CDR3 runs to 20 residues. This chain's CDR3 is CAISEHLAGGLSSSYNEQFF. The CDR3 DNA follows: TGTGCCATCAGTGAACATTTAGCGGGAGGACTAAGTAGCTCCTACAATGAGCAGTTCTTC.

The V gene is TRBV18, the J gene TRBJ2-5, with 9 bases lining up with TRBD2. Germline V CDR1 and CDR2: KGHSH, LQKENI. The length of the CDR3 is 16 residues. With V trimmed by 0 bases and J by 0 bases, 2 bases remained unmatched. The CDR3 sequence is CASSPPGLANQETQYF. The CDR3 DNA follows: TGTGCCAGCTCACCACCGGGACTAGCCAACCAAGAGACCCAGTACTTC.

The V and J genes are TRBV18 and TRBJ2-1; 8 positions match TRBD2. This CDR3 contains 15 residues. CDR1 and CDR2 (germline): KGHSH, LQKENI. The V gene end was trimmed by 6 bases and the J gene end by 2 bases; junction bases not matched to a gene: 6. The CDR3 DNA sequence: TGTGCCAGCTCGCTGCGGGAGGATCCCTACAATGAGCAGTTCTTC. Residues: CASSLREDPYNEQFF.

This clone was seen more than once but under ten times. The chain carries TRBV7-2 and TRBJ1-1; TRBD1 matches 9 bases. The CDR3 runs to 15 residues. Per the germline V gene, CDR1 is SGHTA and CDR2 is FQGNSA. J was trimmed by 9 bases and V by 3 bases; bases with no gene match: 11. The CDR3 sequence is CASSFKKGQGSKAFF. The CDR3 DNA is TGTGCCAGCAGCTTCAAGAAGGGACAGGGTTCTAAAGCTTTCTTT. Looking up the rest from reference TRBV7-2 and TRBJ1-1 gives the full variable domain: GAGVSQSPSNKVTEKGKDVELRCDPISGHTALYWYRQSLGQGLEFLIYFQGNSAPDKSGLPSDRFSAERTGGSVSTLTIQRTQQEDSAVYLCASSFKKGQGSKAFFGQGTRLTVV.

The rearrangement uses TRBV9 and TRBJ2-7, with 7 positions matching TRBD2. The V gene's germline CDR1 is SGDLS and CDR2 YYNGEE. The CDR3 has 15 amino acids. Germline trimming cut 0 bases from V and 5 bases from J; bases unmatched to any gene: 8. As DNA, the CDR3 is TGTGCCAGCAGCGTAGGGGCTAGCGGAACTAACGAGCAGTACTTC. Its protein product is CASSVGASGTNEQYF.

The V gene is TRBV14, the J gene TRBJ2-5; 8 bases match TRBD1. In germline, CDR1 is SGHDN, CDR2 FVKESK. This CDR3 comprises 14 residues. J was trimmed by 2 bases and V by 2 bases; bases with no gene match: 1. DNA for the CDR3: TGTGCCAGCAGCCAAAACAGGGGGCAAGAGACCCAGTACTTC. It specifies CASSQNRGQETQYF.

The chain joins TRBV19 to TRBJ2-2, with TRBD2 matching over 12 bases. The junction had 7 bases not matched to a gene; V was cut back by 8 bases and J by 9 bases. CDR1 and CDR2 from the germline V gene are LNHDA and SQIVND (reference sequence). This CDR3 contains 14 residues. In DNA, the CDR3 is TGTGCCAGTCGGCGACTAGCGGGAGAGAGGGAGCTGTTTTTT. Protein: CASRRLAGERELFF.

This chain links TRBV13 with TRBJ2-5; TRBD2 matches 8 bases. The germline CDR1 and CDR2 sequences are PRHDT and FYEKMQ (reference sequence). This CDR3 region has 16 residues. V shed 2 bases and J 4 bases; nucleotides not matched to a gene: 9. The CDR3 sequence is CASSLRRAGAPETQYF. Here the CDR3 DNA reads TGTGCCAGCAGCTTAAGGCGAGCGGGAGCACCAGAGACCCAGTACTTC. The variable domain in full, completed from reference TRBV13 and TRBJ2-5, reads AAGVIQSPRHLIKEKRETATLKCYPIPRHDTVYWYQQGPGQDPQFLISFYEKMQSDKGSIPDRFSAQQFSDYHSELNMSSLELGDSALYFCASSLRRAGAPETQYFGPGTRLLVL.

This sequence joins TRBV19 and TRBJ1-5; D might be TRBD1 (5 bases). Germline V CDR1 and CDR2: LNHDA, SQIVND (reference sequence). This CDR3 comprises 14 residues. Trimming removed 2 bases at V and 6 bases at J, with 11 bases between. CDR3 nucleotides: TGTGCCAGTAGTATAATAGGGGCTAGTCAGCCCCAGCATTTT. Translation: CASSIIGASQPQHF.

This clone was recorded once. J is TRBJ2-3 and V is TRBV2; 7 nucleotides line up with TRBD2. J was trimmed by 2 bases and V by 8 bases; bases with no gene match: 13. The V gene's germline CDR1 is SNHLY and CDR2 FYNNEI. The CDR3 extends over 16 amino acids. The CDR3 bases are TGTGCCAGCTCCTCCCCGGCGGGAGAGTACACAGATACGCAGTATTTT. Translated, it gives CASSSPAGEYTDTQYF. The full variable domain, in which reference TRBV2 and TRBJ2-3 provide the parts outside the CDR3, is EPEVTQTPSHQVTQMGQEVILRCVPISNHLYFYWYRQILGQKVEFLVSFYNNEISEKSEIFDDQFSVERPDGSNFTLKIRSTKLEDSAMYFCASSSPAGEYTDTQYFGPGTRLTVL.